At least ten counts were recorded for the clone carrying this T cell receptor (beta chain). The antigen is not known. The data derive from a study of identical twins. Whole-study findings and limits: Twin sharing of out-of-frame TCR alpha was underestimated by models in monozygotic pairs.

Trimming at V came to 5 bases and at J to 4 bases, leaving 5 bases not matched to a gene. The CDR3 extends over 14 amino acids. The germline V gene encodes CDR1 SQVTM and CDR2 ANQGSEA. A template switching step contributed a universal primer site, while unique molecular identifiers were present in the cDNA. TCRdb reanalysed the 5' RACE reads using MiXCR and keeps one entry per CDR3 protein. The data show about 200,000 distinct CDR3 sequences, with 8% to 11% seen just once and 8% to 10% held by the top ten. This rearrangement joins TRBV29-1 to TRBJ2-1, with TRBD2 identical over 10 bases. The clonotype comes from a man aged 45 to 65 in good health. The sample comprised memory T cells sorted from blood. The CDR3 region is CSVIAGGLYNEQFF. Written as DNA, the CDR3 is TGCAGCGTTATAGCGGGAGGACTGTACAATGAGCAGTTCTTC.